This T cell receptor beta chain was retrieved from a study of blood T cell repertoires in COVID-19. The CDR3 length is 15 residues. CDR1 and CDR2 (germline): SGHVS, FQNEAQ. Unmatched junction bases numbered 4, after V lost 5 bases and J lost 1 base. The protocol was immunoSEQ multiplex PCR, while the TCRdb copy is restricted to in-frame clones and leaves out a portion. The sample holds about 55,000 clones; 75% to 90% are singletons and the top ten take about 2.7%. The sequenced sample was peripheral blood. The source is an elderly man with acute or convalescent COVID-19. This sequence joins TRBV7-8 and TRBJ2-1; 8 nucleotides align to TRBD1. The chain's CDR3 is CASSAWTGSYNEQFF. The CDR3 nucleotides read TGTGCCAGCAGCGCGTGGACAGGGTCCTACAATGAGCAGTTCTTC.